A selection of T cell receptor beta chains follows, all from one sample in a study of T-cell reconstitution after alpha-beta-depleted transplantation in children. TCRdb ran MiXCR on the PCR reads and lists one entry per CDR3 protein. Among roughly 300,000 distinct CDR3 sequences, roughly 12% were seen once, and the ten largest hold 20% to 25%. The source material was peripheral blood, sampled 180 days after TCRalphabeta/CD19-depleted stem cell transplant. These receptors were obtained from a male patient between 2 and 9 years old who had a stem cell transplant for chronic granulomatous disease, so the T cells may come from the graft donor. CDR3s include the opening cysteine and the closing phenylalanine or tryptophan. Fields, in order: D gene, J gene, clone size, V gene, CDR3 protein, CDR3 DNA. A D gene is named only where the DNA matches it firmly. Expanded clones get a size class; other rows say once, few or many, or leave the size out.

TRBD2,TRBJ2-5,many,TRBV20-1,CSAHGGLAPQETQYF,TGCAGTGCTCATGGGGGACTAGCGCCACAAGAGACCCAGTACTTC
-,TRBJ2-5,many,TRBV5-1,CASSLAGQTETQYF,TGCGCCAGCAGCTTGGCAGGCCAGACGGAGACCCAGTACTTC
-,TRBJ2-7,many,TRBV29-1,CSVELGNSFYEQYF,TGCAGCGTTGAGTTGGGGAATTCGTTCTACGAGCAGTACTTC
TRBD1,TRBJ2-1,few,TRBV6-5,CASSQGQTYNEQFF,TGTGCCAGCAGTCAGGGACAGACTTACAATGAGCAGTTCTTC
TRBD2,TRBJ2-5,many,TRBV20-1,CSARRGNAETQYF,TGCAGTGCTAGGCGGGGGAACGCAGAGACCCAGTACTTC
TRBD2,TRBJ2-7,many,TRBV29-1,CSAQREASYEQYF,TGCAGCGCCCAGCGGGAGGCTTCCTACGAGCAGTACTTC
-,TRBJ2-5,many,TRBV6-2/TRBV6-3,CASSYDNYQETQYF,TGTGCCAGCAGTTATGACAACTACCAAGAGACCCAGTACTTC
TRBD2,TRBJ2-5,many,TRBV29-1,CSVEDLEGLGFRETQYF,TGCAGCGTTGAAGACCTCGAGGGACTAGGGTTTCGGGAGACCCAGTACTTC
-,TRBJ1-6,many,TRBV5-5,CASSLEGVNSPLHF,TGTGCCAGCAGCTTGGAAGGGGTGAATTCACCCCTCCACTTT
TRBD1,TRBJ2-7,many,TRBV6-2/TRBV6-3,CASSRTGNYEQYF,TGTGCCAGCAGCAGGACAGGGAACTACGAGCAGTACTTC
TRBD1,TRBJ2-7,many,TRBV20-1,CSARDGQGYEQYF,TGCAGTGCTAGAGATGGACAGGGCTACGAGCAGTACTTC
TRBD2,TRBJ2-1,many,TRBV20-1,CSASRSSGSSYNEQFF,TGCAGTGCTAGCCGTTCTAGCGGTAGCTCCTACAATGAGCAGTTCTTC
-,TRBJ2-7,many,TRBV5-1,CASSLVSGGPSYEQYF,TGCGCCAGCAGCTTGGTGAGCGGAGGACCCTCCTACGAGCAGTACTTC
-,TRBJ2-2,-,TRBV12-3/TRBV12-4,CASSPPRRLVGDTGELFF,TGTGCCAGCAGTCCCCCCCGGCGGCTAGTGGGAGATACCGGGGAGCTGTTTTTT
-,TRBJ2-2,many,TRBV10-3,CAISSLNTGELFF,TGTGCCATCAGCAGCCTGAACACCGGGGAGCTGTTTTTT
-,TRBJ2-1,many,TRBV12-3/TRBV12-4,CASSFIGYNEQFF,TGTGCCAGCAGTTTCATCGGGTACAATGAGCAGTTCTTC
-,TRBJ2-1,many,TRBV4-3,CASSQDGWNEQFF,TGCGCCAGCAGCCAAGACGGATGGAATGAGCAGTTCTTC
-,TRBJ2-1,many,TRBV6-2/TRBV6-3,CASSQMQFYNEQFF,TGTGCCAGCAGTCAGATGCAGTTTTACAATGAGCAGTTCTTC
-,TRBJ1-2,many,TRBV20-1,CSAKAQGLRANYGYTF,TGCAGTGCTAAAGCCCAAGGCCTCCGTGCTAACTATGGCTACACCTTC
TRBD1,TRBJ1-4,many,TRBV29-1,CSVPGQGSEKLFF,TGCAGCGTCCCGGGACAGGGAAGTGAAAAACTGTTTTTT
TRBD2,TRBJ2-7,many,TRBV5-1,CASSRISGSGYEQYF,TGCGCCAGCAGCCGTATTAGCGGGAGCGGGTACGAGCAGTACTTC
TRBD2,TRBJ2-3,many,TRBV7-9,CATGRASGTTDTQYF,TGTGCCACCGGGCGGGCTAGCGGGACCACAGATACGCAGTATTTT
-,TRBJ2-7,many,TRBV6-1,CASRDFTYEQYF,TGTGCCAGCAGGGACTTTACCTACGAGCAGTACTTC
TRBD2,TRBJ2-7,-,TRBV5-1,CASSPPGLAGVSEQYF,TGCGCCAGCAGCCCGCCGGGACTAGCGGGAGTGAGCGAGCAGTACTTC
-,TRBJ2-3,-,TRBV5-6,CASSIGGFTDTHYF,TGTGCCAGCAGCATCGGGGGTTTCACAGATACGCACTATTTT
-,TRBJ2-3,many,TRBV20-1,CSARAQGSGTDTQYF,TGCAGTGCGCGCGCTCAGGGGAGTGGCACAGATACGCAGTATTTT
-,TRBJ2-7,many,TRBV5-1,CASSLVGGLDEQYF,TGCGCCAGCAGCTTGGTTGGGGGTTTGGACGAGCAGTACTTC
-,TRBJ1-2,many,TRBV20-1,CSARRGADLYGYTF,TGCAGTGCTAGACGGGGGGCCGATCTATATGGCTACACCTTC
-,TRBJ2-1,many,TRBV12-3/TRBV12-4,CASSLASTEQFF,TGTGCCAGCAGTTTAGCTAGCACTGAGCAGTTCTTC
TRBD2,TRBJ2-7,many,TRBV4-1,CASSQDWGGTHLMPYEQYF,TGCGCCAGCAGCCAAGATTGGGGAGGGACTCACCTGATGCCCTACGAGCAGTACTTC
-,TRBJ1-1,many,TRBV6-1,CASSGRGRGWTEAFF,TGTGCCAGCAGTGGACGGGGCAGGGGTTGGACTGAAGCTTTCTTT
-,TRBJ2-3,many,TRBV15,CATSRDRAPSALQYF,TGTGCCACCAGCAGAGATCGGGCTCCCTCGGCACTTCAGTATTTT
-,TRBJ1-3,many,TRBV29-1,CSGQTGPGNTIYF,TGCAGCGGACAGACAGGACCTGGAAACACCATATATTTT
TRBD2,TRBJ2-3,many,TRBV20-1,CSARLAGTDTQYF,TGCAGTGCTAGACTAGCGGGCACAGATACGCAGTATTTT
TRBD1,TRBJ2-1,many,TRBV20-1,CSADAGQGNNEQFF,TGCAGTGCTGACGCGGGACAGGGCAACAATGAGCAGTTCTTC
-,TRBJ2-6,many,TRBV7-2,CASSLAGASGANVLTF,TGTGCCAGCAGCTTAGCCGGAGCTTCGGGGGCCAACGTCCTGACTTTC
TRBD1,TRBJ1-2,many,TRBV7-6,CASSSAGQGVNGYTF,TGTGCCAGCAGCTCCGCCGGACAGGGCGTAAATGGCTACACCTTC
-,TRBJ2-7,many,TRBV5-6,CASSLAPQGIDYEQYF,TGTGCCAGCAGCTTGGCCCCCCAGGGAATAGACTACGAGCAGTACTTC
-,TRBJ2-1,many,TRBV20-1,CSAITTEGGVYNEQFF,TGCAGTGCTATCACTACTGAGGGCGGGGTCTACAATGAGCAGTTCTTC
TRBD1,TRBJ2-2,-,TRBV12-3/TRBV12-4,CASDSTGAGELFF,TGTGCCAGTGACAGTACAGGGGCCGGGGAGCTGTTTTTT
-,TRBJ2-1,many,TRBV12-3/TRBV12-4,CASRSAGAGEQFF,TGTGCCAGCAGATCCGCAGGGGCTGGGGAGCAGTTCTTC
-,TRBJ1-5,-,TRBV19,CASRSGANNQPQHF,TGTGCCAGTAGATCCGGGGCCAATAATCAGCCCCAGCATTTT
-,TRBJ1-1,many,TRBV20-1,CSAGRVPNTEAFF,TGCAGTGCAGGCCGGGTGCCGAACACTGAAGCTTTCTTT
TRBD1,TRBJ1-2,many,TRBV5-6,CASRLMPGTGFYGYTF,TGTGCCAGCAGACTGATGCCCGGGACAGGGTTCTATGGCTACACCTTC
-,TRBJ2-7,many,TRBV6-5,CASSYSAGVYEQYF,TGTGCCAGCAGTTACTCCGCGGGTGTTTACGAGCAGTACTTC